The T cell receptor (beta chain) described here comes from a study of identical twins. Findings and caveats of the study: Among out-of-frame alpha sequences shared by twins, low generation probability occurred in excess.

In TCRdb, the 5' RACE reads were re-called with MiXCR into one record per CDR3 protein. The table records roughly 540,000 distinct CDR3 sequences, 22% of them present only once. The CDR3 covers 14 residues. Germline V gives CDR1 MNHNS, CDR2 SASEGT. The V end was cut by 8 bases, the J end by 0 bases, with 12 bases between. This clonotype was seen ten or more times. The antigen remains undetermined. The same sample was also studied in work on T cells expressing NK-cell markers. This second study notes: One observes that, in a handful of donors, these clonotypes were also the leading ones within the CD3+CD56-NKG2C+ fraction.

The V call is TRBV6-1, the J call TRBJ2-3; no reliable D call. The TCR was taken from a woman aged 18-29 years in good health. Sequenced input: CD4+ T cells sorted from blood. The CDR3 loop is CASSEGLSTDTQYF. The CDR3 DNA reads as TGTGCCAGCTCGGAAGGGCTCAGCACAGATACGCAGTATTTT.